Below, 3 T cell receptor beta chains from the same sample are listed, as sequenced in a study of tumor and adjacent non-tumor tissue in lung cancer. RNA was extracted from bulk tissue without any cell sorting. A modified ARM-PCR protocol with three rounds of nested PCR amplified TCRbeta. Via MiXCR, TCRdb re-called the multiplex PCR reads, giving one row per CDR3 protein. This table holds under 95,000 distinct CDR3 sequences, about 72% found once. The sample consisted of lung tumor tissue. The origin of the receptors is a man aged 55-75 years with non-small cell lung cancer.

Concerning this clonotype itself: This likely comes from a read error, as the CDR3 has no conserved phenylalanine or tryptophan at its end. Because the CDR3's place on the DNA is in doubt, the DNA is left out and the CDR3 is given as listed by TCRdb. This CDR3 reads CASSQVRAGGLTDTRYL. The J gene is TRBJ2-3, the V gene TRBV4-1; the table's D call TRBD2 went unverified against the DNA. Germline V gene sequence: CDR1 MGHRA, CDR2 YSYEKL. 17 amino acids form the CDR3, both terminal residues included.

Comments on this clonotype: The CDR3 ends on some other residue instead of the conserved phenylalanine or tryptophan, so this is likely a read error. The CDR3 sequence: CSVVRGAYNEQFI. The CDR3 DNA reads as TGCAGCGTTGTCAGGGGAGCCTACAATGAGCAGTTCATT. This sequence joins TRBV29-1 and TRBJ2-1; TRBD1 might be the D (6 bases). The CDR3 is 13 residues long. Germline CDR1 and CDR2: SQVTM and ANQGSEA. V was cut by 4 bases and J by 2 bases, with 9 bases left in between.

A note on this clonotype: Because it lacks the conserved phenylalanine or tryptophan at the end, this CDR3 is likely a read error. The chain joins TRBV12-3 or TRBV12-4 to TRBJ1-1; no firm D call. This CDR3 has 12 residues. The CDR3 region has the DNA TGTGTCAGCAATAGGAGGAACACTGAAGCTTTCTCT. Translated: CVSNRRNTEAFS.